This T cell receptor (beta chain) was sequenced in a study of blood T cells in healthy people across ages. Deletions cut 0 bases from V and 4 bases from J, with 13 bases between. The CDR3 extends over 15 amino acids. Germline values: CDR1 SGHRS, CDR2 YFSETQ. Through a sample-barcoded 5' primer and a J-beta primer mix, a second PCR was run for roughly 7 to 12 cycles. TCRdb recomputed calls from the 5' RACE reads with MiXCR, one row per CDR3 protein. The sample holds around 1.5 million distinct CDR3 sequences, roughly 40% seen once. The chain couples TRBV5-1 to TRBJ2-5; D unresolved. This TCR came from a woman under 30 in good health. The sequenced sample consisted of blood. The DNA of the CDR3 is TGCGCCAGCAGCTTGGCCGCGAGTAGTGGAGAGACCCAGTACTTC. Protein: CASSLAASSGETQYF.